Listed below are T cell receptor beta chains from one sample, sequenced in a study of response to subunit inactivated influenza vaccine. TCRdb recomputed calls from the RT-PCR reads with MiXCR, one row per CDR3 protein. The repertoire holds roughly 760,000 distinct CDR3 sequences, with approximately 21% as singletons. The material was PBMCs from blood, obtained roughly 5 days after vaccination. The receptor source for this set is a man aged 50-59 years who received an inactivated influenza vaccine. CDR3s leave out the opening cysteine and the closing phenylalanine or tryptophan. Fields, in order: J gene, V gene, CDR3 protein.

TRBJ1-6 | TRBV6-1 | ASSVTGTGETPLH
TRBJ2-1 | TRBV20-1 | SALGGRTNEQF
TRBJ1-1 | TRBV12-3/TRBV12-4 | ASLQGVAAEAF
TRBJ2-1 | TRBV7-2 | ASSLLLWVGEQF
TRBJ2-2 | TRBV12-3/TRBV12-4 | ASSTTGNTGELF
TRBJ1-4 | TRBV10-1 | ASSAGKNEKLF
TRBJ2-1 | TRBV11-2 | ASSQWGQERYNEQF
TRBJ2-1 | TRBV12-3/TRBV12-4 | ASSADRGRFRSEQF
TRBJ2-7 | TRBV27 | ASSLLGSGLSYEQY
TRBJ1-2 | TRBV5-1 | ASSLDRRNYGYT
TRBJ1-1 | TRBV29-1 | SVATGGMNTEAF
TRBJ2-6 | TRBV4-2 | ASSPLLAGRSSGANVLT
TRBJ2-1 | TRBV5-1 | ASSPDREPYNEQF
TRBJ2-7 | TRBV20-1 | SARDGLWGNKPYEQY
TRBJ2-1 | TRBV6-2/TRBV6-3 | ASSYPELAGGLPHEQF
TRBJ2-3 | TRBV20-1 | SAPSRGSGVDRAQY
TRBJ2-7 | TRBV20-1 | SASRTGSVSYEQY
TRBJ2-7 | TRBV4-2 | ASSREIGTSGGSGQY
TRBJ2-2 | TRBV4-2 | ASSQEQGALVGELF
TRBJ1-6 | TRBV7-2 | ASSLDGRDNSPLH
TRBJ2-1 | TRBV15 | ATSRPRDYGLKGEQF
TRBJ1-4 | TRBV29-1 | SVYPTGEGRKLF
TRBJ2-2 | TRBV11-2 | ASSLKDRGRMGTGELF
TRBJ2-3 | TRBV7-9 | ASSTYSTDTQY
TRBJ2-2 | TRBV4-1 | ASSQAGGPRTGELF
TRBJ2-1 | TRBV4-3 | ASSHRYAGGTSIEQF
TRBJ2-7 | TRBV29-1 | SVFGLAYEQY
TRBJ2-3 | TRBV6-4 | ASSEGGARTDTQY
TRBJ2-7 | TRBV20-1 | SSPPTGGSEQY
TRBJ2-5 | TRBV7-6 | ASSPTRTDQETQY
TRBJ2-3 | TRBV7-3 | ASSRGTSGVADTQY
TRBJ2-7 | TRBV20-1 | SARFTSYEQY